This T cell receptor (beta chain) was retrieved from a study of graft-versus-host responses after intestinal transplantation. Looking at the study overall: Grafts were multivisceral, liver-intestinal, or isolated intestinal. Whole-study findings and limits: High graft-versus-host to host-versus-graft clonal ratios were seen in allografts of patients with graft-donor T cell macrochimerism. Association was observed between peak circulating GvH clone levels and early post-transplant HvG declines.

The method was immunoSEQ multiplex PCR; TCRdb's version includes in-frame clones alone and lacks a portion of them. Among roughly 110,000 clones, roughly 90% were seen once, and the ten largest hold over 0.55%. This CDR3 has 17 residues. Germline-derived CDR1 and CDR2 are KGHSH and LQKENI. V shed 1 base and J 0 bases; nucleotides not matched to a gene: 5. This clone was recorded a few times. What it recognizes is unknown. The V gene is TRBV18, the J gene TRBJ2-3; the match to TRBD2 covers 9 bases. The starting material was unstimulated CD4+ T cells sorted from spleen or lymph node cells, obtained before transplant. The sequence came from a human donor who was the organ donor for an intestinal transplant. The DNA of the CDR3 is TGTGCCAGCTCACCACTGACTAGCGGACCGAGCACAGATACGCAGTATTTT. This encodes CASSPLTSGPSTDTQYF.